This T cell receptor beta chain was found in a study of blood T cell repertoires in COVID-19 (TCRdb year 2020). About the investigation overall: Samples covering the acute and convalescent phases of COVID-19 were provided by collaborators in the United States, Italy and Spain. The repertoires were made available in a free public database intended to serve as a resource for research on the immune response to SARS-CoV-2. Where available, HLA class I and class II types were taken from metadata supplied by the sample provider and were not determined by assay-based typing. The material from the prospective study consisted of cDNA or gDNA derived from T cells, B-cell-depleted T cells, or PBMCs. Sample metadata almost always included a de-identified subject ID, COVID-19 status, age in years and sex. Subjects who had been exposed to COVID-19, were actively infected with it, or had recovered from it provided the deeply sampled blood TCRbeta repertoires that made up the dataset. The samples were drawn from two sources: the first 160 participants of the ongoing ImmuneRACE study, and over 950 subjects contributed by 6 global collaborators.

TCRbeta CDR3 regions were amplified from genomic DNA using the immunoSEQ Assay, a bias-controlled multiplex PCR. The study's own analysis went as follows. Within the assay, amplification of reference gene primers was used to estimate how many nucleated cells each sample contained. To quantify the absolute abundance of each unique TCRbeta CDR3 rearrangement, sequence reads were collapsed and filtered. For each sample, productive Simpson clonality was calculated by taking the square root of Simpson's diversity index across productive rearrangements. TCRdb stores this immuneACCESS table with in-frame sequences only. Part of the clones is absent; in the studies checked, under half of the shortfall reflects unresolved V genes, and no reason is known for the rest. V and J calls and clone size follow that table, whereas D and trimming were derived from the DNA. This sample is represented by roughly 250,000 clones; around four fifths of them were singletons. The ten largest make up around 6.4% of the sample.

The collaborating institutions used their own protocols to collect whole blood in K2EDTA tubes. For TCRbeta analysis, collaborator samples were shipped as frozen whole blood, as isolated PBMCs, or as DNA extracted from either sample type. V is pruned by 7 bases and J by 11 bases, leaving 9 bases of the junction without a gene match. In the germline V gene, CDR1 corresponds to SNHLY and CDR2 to FYNNEI. Including the terminal cysteine and phenylalanine, the CDR3 comprises 12 residues. Of the read, only the CDR3 DNA is kept; its 36 bases are in frame from base 1. Results the study describes overall, beyond this receptor: The quantity of clinical and demographic metadata differed by source and by participant and was supplied without curation.

This clone has just one count. Its antigen is unknown. Per-base qualities were not stored, and no clone one base away is much larger. This receptor was identified in a woman between 55 and 75 years old with active or convalescent COVID-19. The rearrangement joined TRBV2 to TRBJ1-1; 8 bases in between match TRBD1. The material sequenced was peripheral blood. The CDR3 corresponds to CASNRQGARAFF. The DNA sequence reads TGTGCCAGCAACAGGCAGGGGGCGAGGGCTTTCTTT.